This T cell receptor beta chain stems from a study of CD8+CD57+ T cells in acquired aplastic anemia (dated by TCRdb to the late 2010s). About the investigation overall: On average, sorted CD4+ and CD8+ cells yielded 3.2 ug of extracted DNA, with a range of about 0.17 to 27.4 ug. A CD8+CD57+ expansion meant a frequency higher than the mean frequency seen in healthy subjects. The paper as a whole reports these results and caveats: Between patients and healthy controls, no significant difference in CD8+ Simpson's diversity was found (P=0.060). Twenty-nine CD8+ CDR3 sequences were shared between patients and controls but appeared highly expressed in patients and within their immunodominant clones.

Patients chosen for sequencing had shown expansion of CD8+CD57+ cells by flow cytometry. All patients had severe acquired aplastic anemia diagnosed by International Study of Aplastic Anemia and Agranulocytosis and Camitta criteria. No therapy had been received by the patients at the time of blood sampling. In the study, sorted CD4+ and CD8+ blood T cells from patients with severe aplastic anemia and from healthy subjects underwent deep sequencing of TCR repertoires. Patients were enrolled under clinicaltrials.gov protocols 00001620, 01623167, 00001397, 00071045, 00081523 and 00961064 in the USA. Ficoll-Paque density gradient centrifugation was used to isolate peripheral blood mononuclear cells. CD4+ and CD8+ T cells were sorted by FACS or magnetic beads before DNA extraction. V lost 1 base and J lost 3 bases; the stretch between them is 12 bases long. Measured from the cysteine to the phenylalanine, the CDR3 is 16 residues long. Only the CDR3 portion is preserved as DNA: 48 bases, with reading frame beginning at the first base. In the germline V gene, CDR1 corresponds to SGHVS and CDR2 to FNYEAQ.

Points on this clonotype: The antigen this receptor binds is unknown. Within one base of it there is no much larger clone, and no base qualities were kept.

Genomic DNA served as template for TCR beta VDJ combination and CDR3 sequence profiling. An Illumina HiSeq 2000 was used for TCR repertoire sequencing. In the source study's methods: Repertoire assessment relied on Simpson's diversity index, CDR3 size and DJ length profiles, and TRBV/TRBJ rearrangement plots. The most abundant DNA sequence in the deep sequencing data was defined as the immunodominant clone. CDR3 amino acid sequences were checked for sharing across subjects and were also compared against the VDJdb database and published repertoires. TCRdb applied fastp at Q25 and MiXCR to the public reads, then kept only in-frame beta chains. Rows matching on CDR3 protein sequence are summarized as one entry with the most common DNA and genes. The V and J calls reflect TCRdb's pipeline rather than the authors' work. The sample table contains about 180,000 distinct CDR3 sequences; only one count was recorded for approximately 48% of them. About 1.7% of the sample is held by the ten biggest clonotypes.

The sequenced material came from sorted CD4+, CD8+, or CD8+CD57+ T cells (not recorded which) from PBMCs. The receptor chain draws on TRBV7-6 and TRBJ1-4, with the D gene not clear enough to name. The receptor's source is a human donor with aplastic anemia. Read as DNA, the sequence is TGTGCCAGCAGCTTAGGATGGAGGACGGCTAATGAAAAACTGTTTTTT. Translated, it reads CASSLGWRTANEKLFF.